Below are 19 T cell receptor beta chains sequenced from a single sample in a study of T cell repertoires in cytomegalovirus infection. TCRdb used MiXCR to reprocess the reads, holding one entry per CDR3 protein. The table has approximately 170,000 distinct CDR3 sequences, roughly an eighth seen once. Sequencing used PBMCs. These receptor sequences come from a human donor in good health (CMV status not recorded). Some clones in this sample may be carry-over from other donors' samples.

J is TRBJ1-3 and V is TRBV20-1; no reliable D call. Germline assignment: CDR1 DFQATT and CDR2 SNEGSKA (reference sequence). This CDR3 contains 12 residues. V was shortened by 5 bases and J by 4 bases, with 9 bases between the two germline ends. This CDR3 is CSAEPLGNTIYF. In nucleotides, the CDR3 is TGCAGTGCTGAGCCATTGGGAAACACCATATATTTT.

This clonotype was counted only a few times. This chain joins TRBV28 and TRBJ2-3; D is undetermined. V gave up 1 base and J gave up 13 bases, with 15 bases separating them. Germline CDR1 and CDR2: MDHEN and SYDVKM. CDR3 size: 13 residues. CDR3 DNA sequence: TGTGCCAGCAGTTTATCTAAGGGCTATCGGGAGTATTTT. This sequence encodes CASSLSKGYREYF.

The chain uses TRBV14 and TRBJ2-3; TRBD2 matches 7 bases. V shed 4 bases and J 0 bases; nucleotides not matched to a gene: 7. This CDR3 spans 16 amino acids. Germline V gene sequence: CDR1 SGHDN, CDR2 FVKESK. The CDR3 sequence: CASSRGRGLSTDTQYF. CDR3 DNA: TGTGCCAGCAGCCGGGGTAGGGGACTAAGCACAGATACGCAGTATTTT.

The rearrangement uses TRBV12-3 or TRBV12-4 and TRBJ2-7; TRBD1 is a possible D gene (5 bases). The V gene lost 0 bases and the J gene lost 0 bases, with 12 bases spanning the gap. The CDR3 covers 16 residues. This CDR3 is CASSLALQDGSYEQYF. Here the CDR3 DNA reads TGTGCCAGCAGTTTAGCGCTACAGGACGGCTCCTACGAGCAGTACTTC.

The chain carries TRBV7-9 and TRBJ2-1; 8 positions match TRBD2. J was trimmed by 9 bases and V by 5 bases; bases with no gene match: 9. Germline V gene sequence: CDR1 SEHNR, CDR2 FQNEAQ (reference sequence). This CDR3 has 14 amino acids. The CDR3: CASSQKGLGGEQFF. CDR3 nucleotide sequence: TGTGCCAGCAGCCAGAAGGGACTAGGGGGTGAGCAGTTCTTC.

This clonotype was seen repeatedly, ten times or more. The chain is built from TRBV7-2 and TRBJ2-5, with 9 nucleotides matching TRBD2. In germline, CDR1 is SGHTA, CDR2 FQGNSA. This CDR3 contains 16 residues. J gave up 5 bases and V 5 bases, and 12 bases lay outside the gene matches. The CDR3 DNA reads TGTGCCAGCAGCCAAGGACTAGCGTCAAGAATGGAGACCCAGTACTTC. Protein product: CASSQGLASRMETQYF.

The sample holds a few counts of this clonotype. The chain has TRBV11-2 and TRBJ2-3; no clear D. The CDR3 totals 14 residues. Germline V gene data show CDR1 as SGHAT and CDR2 as FQNNGV. The germline V and J ends were trimmed by 5 bases and 2 bases, with 11 bases remaining between them. CDR3 residues: CASSTVWDTDTQYF. The DNA of the CDR3 is TGTGCCAGCAGCACCGTGTGGGACACAGATACGCAGTATTTT.

Ten or more counts support this clonotype. The rearrangement uses TRBV28 and TRBJ2-7; the match to TRBD2 covers 9 bases. The CDR3 covers 15 residues. V shed 6 bases, J shed 1 base, and the junction held 7 bases outside the gene matches. Germline V CDR1 and CDR2: MDHEN, SYDVKM. CDR3 in DNA: TGTGCCAGCAGAATGACTAGCGGACGATCCTACGAGCAGTACTTC. This codes for CASRMTSGRSYEQYF. Looking up the rest from reference TRBV28 and TRBJ2-7 gives the full variable domain: DVKVTQSSRYLVKRTGEKVFLECVQDMDHENMFWYRQDPGLGLRLIYFSYDVKMKEKGDIPEGYSVSREKKERFSLILESASTNQTSMYLCASRMTSGRSYEQYFGPGTRLTVT.

This clonotype was recorded many times. The chain combines TRBV7-6 with TRBJ2-3; 9 bases are shared with TRBD2. The ends lost 2 bases at V and 1 base at J; junction bases unmatched: 1. Per the germline V gene, CDR1 is SGHVS and CDR2 is FNYEAQ. The CDR3 totals 15 residues. This chain's CDR3 is CASSLPSGGTDTQYF. The DNA of the CDR3 is TGTGCCAGCAGCTTACCTAGCGGGGGCACAGATACGCAGTATTTT.

This clonotype was detected only once. This sequence may be a read error, since a much larger clone differs from it by one base. The rearrangement joins TRBV10-2 to TRBJ2-1, with D tentatively TRBD1 (6 bases). Deletions cut 3 bases from V and 8 bases from J, with 23 bases between. This CDR3 has 17 amino acids. Germline lookup yields CDR1 WSHSY and CDR2 SAAADI. This CDR3 is CASSEGVARGKYYEQFF. DNA of the CDR3: TGCGCCAGCAGTGAAGGGGTTGCCAGGGGAAAATACTATGAGCAGTTCTTC.

Details on this clonotype: This may arise from a read error, as a much more abundant clone is one base away. This chain connects TRBV11-2 to TRBJ2-5, with TRBD2 as a possible D gene (5 bases). From germline, CDR1 is SGHAT and CDR2 FQNNGV. This CDR3 spans 14 amino acids. V dropped 6 bases and J dropped 0 bases, with 11 bases sitting between them. The DNA for the CDR3 is TGTGCCAGCAGAATGTCGGGGTACCAAGAGACCCAGTACTTC. Translation gives CASRMSGYQETQYF.

The chain employs TRBV5-1 and TRBJ1-6; 7 nucleotides match TRBD1. The CDR3 totals 15 residues. J gave up 8 bases and V 4 bases, and 9 bases lay outside the gene matches. Germline CDR1 SGHRS, CDR2 YFSETQ. The CDR3 DNA is TGCGCCAGCAGCCCGGGGACAGTTAATTATTCACCCCTCCACTTT. Translated, it gives CASSPGTVNYSPLHF. Based on the CDR3 plus reference TRBV5-1 and TRBJ1-6, the full variable domain is KAGVTQTPRYLIKTRGQQVTLSCSPISGHRSVSWYQQTPGQGLQFLFEYFSETQRNKGNFPGRFSGRQFSNSRSEMNVSTLELGDSALYLCASSPGTVNYSPLHFGNGTRLTVT.

The chain is built from TRBV20-1 and TRBJ1-2, with a weak D call TRBD1 (5 bases). Germline V gene sequence: CDR1 DFQATT, CDR2 SNEGSKA (reference sequence). The V gene lost 3 bases and the J gene lost 7 bases, with 15 bases spanning the gap. The CDR3 runs to 13 residues. The CDR3 DNA sequence: TGCAGTGCTAGCTCTCAGGGTACGGGTGGCTACACCTTC. This sequence encodes CSASSQGTGGYTF.

This clonotype occurred a few times. This chain uses TRBV29-1 with TRBJ2-7; 10 bases are shared with TRBD2. Germline V gene sequence: CDR1 SQVTM, CDR2 ANQGSEA. V was clipped by 2 bases and J by 3 bases; unmatched bases: 7. The CDR3 contains 15 residues. This CDR3 is CSVELVAGGYYEQYF. CDR3 in DNA: TGCAGCGTTGAATTGGTAGCGGGAGGATACTACGAGCAGTACTTC.

This clonotype has a count of ten or more. V and J are TRBV19 and TRBJ1-1; no firm D call. Germline CDR1 reads LNHDA; CDR2 reads SQIVND (reference sequence). The V end was cut by 5 bases, the J end by 0 bases, with 10 bases between. CDR3 length: 14 amino acids. As DNA, the CDR3 is TGTGCCAGTAGTCCGATGGACCTGAACACTGAAGCTTTCTTT. Its translation is CASSPMDLNTEAFF.

This clonotype was picked up many times. V is TRBV7-6 and J is TRBJ2-5; D uncertain. Between the trimmed V and J ends, which lost 5 bases and 9 bases, there was a span of 7 bases. In germline, CDR1 is SGHVS, CDR2 FNYEAQ. This CDR3 is built from 10 residues. The CDR3 reads CASSPAAQYF. The CDR3 DNA follows: TGTGCCAGCAGCCCGGCCGCCCAGTACTTC.

This clonotype has a single count. The chain joins TRBV7-6 to TRBJ1-5; no firm D call. V was trimmed by 5 bases and J by 7 bases, leaving 9 bases between them. CDR1 is SGHVS, CDR2 FNYEAQ, per germline. The CDR3 runs 12 residues. The CDR3 sequence: CASSSGAQPQHF. The CDR3 DNA follows: TGTGCCAGCAGCAGTGGAGCGCAGCCCCAGCATTTT.

This clonotype was seen repeatedly, ten times or more. In DNA, the CDR3 is TGCAGTGCTAGGGAGTACAGCTCCTATAATTCACCCCTCCACTTT. Protein sequence: CSAREYSSYNSPLHF. The chain is built from TRBV20-1 and TRBJ1-6; no firm D call. CDR3 length equals 15 residues. CDR1 is DFQATT, CDR2 SNEGSKA, per germline (reference sequence). Trimming cost V 3 bases and J 0 bases, with 9 bases left between them.

The V gene is TRBV10-3, the J gene TRBJ1-2, with D possibly TRBD1 on 5 matching bases. The V gene's germline CDR1 is ENHRY and CDR2 SYGVKD. V lost 6 bases and J 4 bases, leaving 15 bases between the germline ends. The CDR3 length is 14 residues. As DNA, the CDR3 is TGTGCCATCAGCACAGACGGGGACCTCTATGGCTACACCTTC. Protein product: CAISTDGDLYGYTF.